This TCR beta chain was recorded in a study of blood T cell repertoires in COVID-19. Overall study: Acute and convalescent COVID-19 samples came from the United States, Italy and Spain. T cells, B-cell-depleted T cells, or PBMCs supplied cDNA or gDNA.

As handled by the study authors: Reference gene primers were amplified, and this amplification served to estimate nucleated cell counts. The assay was immunoSEQ multiplex PCR, and TCRdb's table has in-frame clones only and misses some. V and J calls and clone size are those listed in that table; D and trimming were worked out from the DNA. Of hundreds of thousands of clones listed, 86% are singletons. The CDR3 has 12 residues. The germline CDR1 and CDR2 sequences are ENHRY and SYGVKD. Between the trimmed V and J ends, which lost 8 bases and 6 bases, there was a span of 11 bases. The receptor was derived from a woman aged 55-69 years who had recovered from COVID-19. The chain employs TRBV10-3 and TRBJ2-1, with D unclear. Material for sequencing was peripheral blood. As DNA, the CDR3 is TGTGCCATCGGCTCCGGGTTCAATGAGCAGTTCTTC. Translated: CAIGSGFNEQFF.